This record looks at one TCR beta chain sequence and its context. In the source study's methods: Researchers report that nucleated cell counts were estimated from reference gene primer amplification. Method: immunoSEQ multiplex PCR; TCRdb's copy keeps in-frame clones and lacks some. V, J and clone size reflect that table, while D and trimming were determined from the DNA. The table shows 78,000 or so clones, with roughly nine tenths occurring only once. CDR1 is ENHRY, CDR2 SYGVKD, per germline. The trim removed 3 bases at V and 4 bases at J, leaving 7 bases unmatched. The CDR3 covers 16 residues. This sample is drawn from a study of blood T cell repertoires in COVID-19. At the level of the study: Spain, Italy and the United States supplied samples that represented acute and convalescent COVID-19. In each case, the material was cDNA or gDNA derived from T cells, B-cell-depleted T cells, or PBMCs.

Source material: peripheral blood. This clonotype was sampled from a man between 50 and 59 years old with active or convalescent COVID-19. This sequence joins TRBV10-3 and TRBJ1-4; 8 bases agree with TRBD1. DNA for the CDR3: TGTGCCATCAGTGACATCACAGGGGGGAGTAATGAAAAACTGTTTTTT. Amino acids: CAISDITGGSNEKLFF.